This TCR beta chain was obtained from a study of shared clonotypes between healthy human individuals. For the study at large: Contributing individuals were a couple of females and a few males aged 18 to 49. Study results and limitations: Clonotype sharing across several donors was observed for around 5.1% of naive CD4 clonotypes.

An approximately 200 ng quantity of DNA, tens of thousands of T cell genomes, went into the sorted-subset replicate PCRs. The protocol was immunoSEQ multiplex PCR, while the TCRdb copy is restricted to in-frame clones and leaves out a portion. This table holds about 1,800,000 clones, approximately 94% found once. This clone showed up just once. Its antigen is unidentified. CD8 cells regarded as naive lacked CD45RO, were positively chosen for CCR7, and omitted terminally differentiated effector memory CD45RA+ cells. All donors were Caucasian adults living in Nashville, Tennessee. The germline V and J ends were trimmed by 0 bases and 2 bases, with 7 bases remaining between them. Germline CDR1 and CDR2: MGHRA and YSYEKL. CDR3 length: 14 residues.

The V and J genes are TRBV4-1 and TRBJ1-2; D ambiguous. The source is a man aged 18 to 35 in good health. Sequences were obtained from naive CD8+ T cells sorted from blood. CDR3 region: CASSQDRNNYGYTF. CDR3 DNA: TGCGCCAGCAGCCAAGATCGAAACAACTATGGCTACACCTTC.